Listed below are T cell receptor beta chains from one sample, sequenced in a study of T cell responses to AZD1222 COVID-19 vaccine. Some clones are missing from TCRdb's copy, which holds only in-frame ones; the method was immunoSEQ multiplex PCR. The sample includes around 140,000 clones, just over 90% seen only once; the top ten take 0.75% to 1%. This sample comprised peripheral blood, obtained on day 0 of MenACWY control vaccination. The origin of the receptors is an adult in good health. CDR3s include the opening cysteine and the closing phenylalanine or tryptophan. Fields, in order: J gene, V gene, CDR3 protein.

>TRBJ2-7|TRBV7-9
CASSLDSSAVHTYEQYF
>TRBJ1-3|TRBV25-1
CASTGGSGNTIYF
>TRBJ2-7|TRBV6-1
CASSEAPLGVGNYEQYF
>TRBJ1-1|TRBV12-3/TRBV12-4
CASSLIRGTEAFF
>TRBJ1-1|TRBV15
CATSTGQLIGAFF
>TRBJ1-2|TRBV6-4
CASSKEAPANYGYTF
>TRBJ1-1|TRBV4-2
CASSQDGRLVFF
>TRBJ1-4|TRBV6-4
CASSRGTNEKLFF
>TRBJ1-1|TRBV7-2
CASSVNTEAFF
>TRBJ1-4|TRBV4-1
CASSQDTMSEGLGEKLFF
>TRBJ1-2|TRBV27
CASSFDKDRGSNGYTF
>TRBJ1-2|TRBV5-4
CASSAGQNYGYTF
>TRBJ1-1|TRBV14
CASSQDGRSFTEAFF
>TRBJ1-1|TRBV28
CASSRQAMNTEAFF
>TRBJ2-3|TRBV11-1
CASSLESPSTDTQYF
>TRBJ1-5|TRBV19
CASSIGDRGDQPQHF
>TRBJ2-1|TRBV28
CASSLTGLGHNEQFF
>TRBJ1-4|TRBV5-1
CASSQRGPDPIEKLFF
>TRBJ2-2|TRBV19
CASSIAGGGLNTGELFF
>TRBJ1-4|TRBV5-1
CASSPDIGGNEKLFF
>TRBJ1-1|TRBV12-5
CASGNGHTNTEAFF
>TRBJ2-1|TRBV6-4
CASSPRTSGNEQFF
>TRBJ2-5|TRBV10-3
CATSDRGKYQETQYF
>TRBJ1-1|TRBV3-1/TRBV3-2
CASSSLGGIGNTEAFF
>TRBJ1-1|TRBV7-2
CASSLSRAEAFF
>TRBJ2-7|TRBV6-5
CASSRGTDEQYF
>TRBJ2-3|TRBV3-1/TRBV3-2
CASSPHEQFSTDTQYF
>TRBJ2-1|TRBV7-9
CASSPGGLAGVYNEQFF
>TRBJ1-1|TRBV5-1
CASSLESPNTEAFF
>TRBJ1-3|TRBV4-1
CASSQKTAIDGNTIYF
>TRBJ1-6|TRBV6-1
CASSEQQGLNNSPLHF
>TRBJ2-7|TRBV6-1
CASSELGGPTLKKQYF
>TRBJ1-1|TRBV25-1
CARRNTEAFF
>TRBJ1-2|TRBV7-2
CASSPTGRPFYGYTF
>TRBJ1-2|TRBV6-5
CASSYGGLGNYGYTF
>TRBJ2-3|TRBV4-1
CASSHIGDTQYF
>TRBJ1-1|TRBV4-1
CASSHGQAKPNTEAFF
>TRBJ2-1|TRBV11-2
CASSDRTFSYEQFF
>TRBJ2-1|TRBV12-3/TRBV12-4
CASSLRYEQFF
>TRBJ2-7|TRBV11-1
CASSLTKGRTRGEQYF
>TRBJ2-7|TRBV7-8
CASSLADRGTIYEQYF
>TRBJ1-2|TRBV27
CASRWTSGRVEAGYTF
>TRBJ1-5|TRBV19
CASSMVGRGVDQPQHF
>TRBJ1-6|TRBV28
CASSINGLTGGTLHF
>TRBJ1-1|TRBV7-3
CASSLTGAGPENTEAFF
>TRBJ1-2|TRBV5-1
CASSLEANYGYTF
>TRBJ2-1|TRBV5-1
CASSFSGGPSYNEQFF
>TRBJ2-3|TRBV6-5
CASRPSGGADTQYF
>TRBJ2-7|TRBV6-6
CASSATSGRTGEQYF
>TRBJ2-1|TRBV24-1
CATSFSTGTWGNEQFF